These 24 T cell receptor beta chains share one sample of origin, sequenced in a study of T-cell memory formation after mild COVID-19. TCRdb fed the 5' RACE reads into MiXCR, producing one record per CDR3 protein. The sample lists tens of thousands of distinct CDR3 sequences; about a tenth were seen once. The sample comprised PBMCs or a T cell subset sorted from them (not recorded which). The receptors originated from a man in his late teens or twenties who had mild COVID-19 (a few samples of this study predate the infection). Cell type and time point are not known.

The CDR3 region is CSATRGGPGANVLTF. The DNA of the CDR3 is TGCAGTGCTACACGAGGGGGACCTGGGGCCAACGTCCTGACTTTC. J is TRBJ2-6 and V is TRBV20-1; D might be TRBD1 (6 bases). V lost 4 bases, J lost 2 bases, and 12 bases lay in between. The germline V gene has CDR1 DFQATT and CDR2 SNEGSKA (reference sequence). The CDR3 extends over 15 amino acids.

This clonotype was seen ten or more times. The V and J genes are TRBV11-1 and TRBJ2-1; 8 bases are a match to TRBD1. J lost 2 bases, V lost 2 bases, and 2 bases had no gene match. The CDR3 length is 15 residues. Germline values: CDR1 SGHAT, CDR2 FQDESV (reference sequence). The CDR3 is CASSLLTGAYNEQFF. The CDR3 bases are TGTGCCAGCAGCTTATTGACAGGGGCCTACAATGAGCAGTTCTTC.

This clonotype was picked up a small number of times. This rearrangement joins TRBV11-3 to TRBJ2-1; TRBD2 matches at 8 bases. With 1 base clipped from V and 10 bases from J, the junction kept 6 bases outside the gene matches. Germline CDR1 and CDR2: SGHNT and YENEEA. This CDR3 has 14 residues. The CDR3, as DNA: TGTGCCAGCAGCTTAGGTAGATCTAGCGGGGAGCAGTTCTTC. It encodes CASSLGRSSGEQFF.

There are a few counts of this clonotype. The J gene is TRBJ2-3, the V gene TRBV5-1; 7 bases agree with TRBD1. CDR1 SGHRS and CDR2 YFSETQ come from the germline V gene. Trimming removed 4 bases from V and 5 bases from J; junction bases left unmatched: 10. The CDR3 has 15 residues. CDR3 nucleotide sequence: TGCGCCAGCAGCGAGCTACAGGGGACGATAGATACGCAGTATTTT. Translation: CASSELQGTIDTQYF.

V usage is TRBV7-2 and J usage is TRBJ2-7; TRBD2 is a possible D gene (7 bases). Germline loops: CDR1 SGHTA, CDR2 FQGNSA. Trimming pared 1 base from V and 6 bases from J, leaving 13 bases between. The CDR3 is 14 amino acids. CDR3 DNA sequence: TGTGCCAGCAGCTTAGTAAAGGGGGGGCGCGAGCAGTACGTC. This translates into CASSLVKGGREQYV.

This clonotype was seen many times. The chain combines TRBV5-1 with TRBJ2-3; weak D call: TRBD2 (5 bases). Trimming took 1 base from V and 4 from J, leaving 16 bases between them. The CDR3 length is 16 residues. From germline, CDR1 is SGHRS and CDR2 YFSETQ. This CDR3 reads CASSLKRYPNPDTQYF. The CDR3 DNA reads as TGCGCCAGCAGCTTGAAGCGGTATCCCAATCCAGATACGCAGTATTTT.

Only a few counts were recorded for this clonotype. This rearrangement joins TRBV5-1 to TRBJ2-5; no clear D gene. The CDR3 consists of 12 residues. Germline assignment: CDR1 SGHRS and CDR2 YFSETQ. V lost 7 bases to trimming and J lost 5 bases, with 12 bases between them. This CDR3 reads CASGHRKETQYF. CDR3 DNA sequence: TGCGCCAGCGGCCACCGTAAGGAGACCCAGTACTTC.

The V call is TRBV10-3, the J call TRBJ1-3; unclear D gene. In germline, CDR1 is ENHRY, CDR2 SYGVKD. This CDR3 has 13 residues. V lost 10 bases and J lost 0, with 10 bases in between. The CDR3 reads CATQTLSGNTIYF. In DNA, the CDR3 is TGTGCCACCCAAACGCTCTCTGGAAACACCATATATTTT.

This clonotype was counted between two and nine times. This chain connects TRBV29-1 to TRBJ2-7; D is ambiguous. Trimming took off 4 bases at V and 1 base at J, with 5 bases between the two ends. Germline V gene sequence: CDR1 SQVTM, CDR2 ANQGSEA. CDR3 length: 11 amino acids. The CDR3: CSVVRSYEQYF. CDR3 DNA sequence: TGCAGCGTTGTACGGTCCTACGAGCAGTACTTC.

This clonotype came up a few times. For the CDR3, the DNA is TGTGCCAGCGCGGTTAGCGCCTCCCCGGATACGCAGTATTTT. It is translated as CASAVSASPDTQYF. This sequence joins TRBV3-1 and TRBJ2-3, with a possible D match to TRBD2 (5 bases). V shed 8 bases and J shed 6 bases, with 18 bases lying between them. The CDR3 consists of 14 residues. Germline values: CDR1 LGHDT, CDR2 YNNKEL (reference sequence).

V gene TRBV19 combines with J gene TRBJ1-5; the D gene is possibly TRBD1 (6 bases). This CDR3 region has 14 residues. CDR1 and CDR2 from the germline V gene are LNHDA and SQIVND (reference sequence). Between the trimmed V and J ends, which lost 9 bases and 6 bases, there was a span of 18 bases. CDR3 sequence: CARSSGEGGQPQHF. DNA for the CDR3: TGTGCCAGGAGCTCAGGGGAGGGAGGTCAGCCCCAGCATTTT.

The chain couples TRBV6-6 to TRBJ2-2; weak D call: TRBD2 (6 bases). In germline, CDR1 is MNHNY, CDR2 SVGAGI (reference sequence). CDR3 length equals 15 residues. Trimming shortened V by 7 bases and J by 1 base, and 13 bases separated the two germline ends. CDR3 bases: TGTGCCAGCAAAATGGGAGCGGGGAACACCGGGGAGCTGTTTTTT. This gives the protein CASKMGAGNTGELFF.

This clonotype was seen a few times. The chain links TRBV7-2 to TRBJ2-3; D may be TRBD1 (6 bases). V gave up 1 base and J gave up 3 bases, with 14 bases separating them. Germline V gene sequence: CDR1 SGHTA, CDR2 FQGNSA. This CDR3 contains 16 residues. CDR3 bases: TGTGCCAGCAGCTTAGTTATGACAGGAATAACAGATACGCAGTATTTT. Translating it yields CASSLVMTGITDTQYF. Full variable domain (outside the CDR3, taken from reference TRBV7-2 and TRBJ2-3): GAGVSQSPSNKVTEKGKDVELRCDPISGHTALYWYRQSLGQGLEFLIYFQGNSAPDKSGLPSDRFSAERTGGSVSTLTIQRTQQEDSAVYLCASSLVMTGITDTQYFGPGTRLTVL.

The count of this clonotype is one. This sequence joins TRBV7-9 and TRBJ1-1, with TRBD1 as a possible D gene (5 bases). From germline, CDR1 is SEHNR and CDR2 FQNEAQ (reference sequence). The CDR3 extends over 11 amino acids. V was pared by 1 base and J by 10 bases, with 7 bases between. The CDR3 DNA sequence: TGTGCCAGCAGCTTAGGAAGGGGAGCTTTCTTT. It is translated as CASSLGRGAFF.

In DNA form, the CDR3 reads TGTGCCAGTAGTCCCGGACCCACAGATACGCAGTATTTT. It is translated as CASSPGPTDTQYF. V usage is TRBV19 and J usage is TRBJ2-3; D gene ambiguous. CDR1 and CDR2 from the germline V gene are LNHDA and SQIVND (reference sequence). Trimming removed 5 bases from V and 2 bases from J, with 8 bases in between. This CDR3 contains 13 residues.

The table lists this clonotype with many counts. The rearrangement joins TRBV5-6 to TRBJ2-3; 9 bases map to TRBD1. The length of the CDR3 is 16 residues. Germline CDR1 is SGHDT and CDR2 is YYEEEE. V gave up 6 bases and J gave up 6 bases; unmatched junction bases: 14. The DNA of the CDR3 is TGTGCCAGCACCACCTGGGGACAGGGTTTCATTGATACGCAGTATTTT. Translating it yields CASTTWGQGFIDTQYF.

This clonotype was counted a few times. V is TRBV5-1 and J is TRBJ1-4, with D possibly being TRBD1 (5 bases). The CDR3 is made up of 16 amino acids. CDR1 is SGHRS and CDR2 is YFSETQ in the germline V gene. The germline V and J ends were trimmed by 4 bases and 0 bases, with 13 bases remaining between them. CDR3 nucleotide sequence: TGCGCCAGCAGCCCCAGCGGGGGTACAACTAATGAAAAACTGTTTTTT. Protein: CASSPSGGTTNEKLFF.

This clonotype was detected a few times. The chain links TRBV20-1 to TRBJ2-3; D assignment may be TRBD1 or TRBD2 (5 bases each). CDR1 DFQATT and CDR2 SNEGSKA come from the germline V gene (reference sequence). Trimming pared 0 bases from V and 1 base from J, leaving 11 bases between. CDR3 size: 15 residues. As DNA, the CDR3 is TGCAGTGCTAGAGATTCGGGACGGGGCACAGATACGCAGTATTTT. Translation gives CSARDSGRGTDTQYF.

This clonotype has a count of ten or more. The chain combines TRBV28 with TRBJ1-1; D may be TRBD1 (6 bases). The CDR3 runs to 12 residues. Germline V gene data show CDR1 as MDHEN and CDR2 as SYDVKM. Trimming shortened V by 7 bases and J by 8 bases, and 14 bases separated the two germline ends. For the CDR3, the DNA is TGTGCCAGCATCTCACCGGGGGGCGAAGCTTTCTTT. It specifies CASISPGGEAFF.

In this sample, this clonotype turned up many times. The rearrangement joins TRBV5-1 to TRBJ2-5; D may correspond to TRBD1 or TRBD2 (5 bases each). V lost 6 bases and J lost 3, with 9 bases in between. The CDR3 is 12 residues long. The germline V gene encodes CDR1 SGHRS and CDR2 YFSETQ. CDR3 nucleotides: TGCGCCAGCACCCAGGGAGAAGAGACCCAGTACTTC. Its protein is CASTQGEETQYF.

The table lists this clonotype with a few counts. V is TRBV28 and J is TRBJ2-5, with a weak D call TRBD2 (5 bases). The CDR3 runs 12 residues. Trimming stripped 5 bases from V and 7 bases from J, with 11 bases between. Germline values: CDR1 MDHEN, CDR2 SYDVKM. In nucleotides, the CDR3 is TGTGCCAGCAGTCCGGCCCGGGGGACCCAGTACTTC. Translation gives CASSPARGTQYF.

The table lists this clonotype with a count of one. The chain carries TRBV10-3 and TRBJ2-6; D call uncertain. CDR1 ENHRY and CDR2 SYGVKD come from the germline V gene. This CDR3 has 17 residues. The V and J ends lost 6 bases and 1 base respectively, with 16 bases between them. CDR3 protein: CAIRDPTEGSGANVLTF. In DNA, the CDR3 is TGTGCCATCAGAGACCCTACCGAAGGGTCTGGGGCCAACGTCCTGACTTTC.

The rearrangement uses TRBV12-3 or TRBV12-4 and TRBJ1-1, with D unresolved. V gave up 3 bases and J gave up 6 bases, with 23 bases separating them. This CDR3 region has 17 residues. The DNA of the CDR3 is TGTGCCAGCAGTTTTTATTTTCCTGGGCGCAACGGAGCTGAAGCTTTCTTT. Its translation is CASSFYFPGRNGAEAFF.

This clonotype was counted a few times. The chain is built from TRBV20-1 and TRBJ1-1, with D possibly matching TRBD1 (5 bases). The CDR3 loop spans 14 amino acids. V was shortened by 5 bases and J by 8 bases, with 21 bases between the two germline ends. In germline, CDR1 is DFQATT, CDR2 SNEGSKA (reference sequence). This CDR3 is CSAPRQIGSREAFF. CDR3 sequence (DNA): TGCAGTGCTCCTAGACAGATTGGGAGCAGGGAAGCTTTCTTT.